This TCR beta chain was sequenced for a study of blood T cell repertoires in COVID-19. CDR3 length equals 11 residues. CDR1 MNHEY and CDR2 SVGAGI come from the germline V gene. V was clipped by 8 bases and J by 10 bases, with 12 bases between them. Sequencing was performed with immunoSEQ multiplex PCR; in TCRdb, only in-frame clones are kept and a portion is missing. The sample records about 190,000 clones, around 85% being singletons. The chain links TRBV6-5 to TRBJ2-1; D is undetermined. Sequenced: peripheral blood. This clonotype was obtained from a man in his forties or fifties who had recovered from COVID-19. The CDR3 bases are TGTGCCAGCGAGGAAGCCCGAGAGCAGTTCTTC. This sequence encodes CASEEAREQFF.